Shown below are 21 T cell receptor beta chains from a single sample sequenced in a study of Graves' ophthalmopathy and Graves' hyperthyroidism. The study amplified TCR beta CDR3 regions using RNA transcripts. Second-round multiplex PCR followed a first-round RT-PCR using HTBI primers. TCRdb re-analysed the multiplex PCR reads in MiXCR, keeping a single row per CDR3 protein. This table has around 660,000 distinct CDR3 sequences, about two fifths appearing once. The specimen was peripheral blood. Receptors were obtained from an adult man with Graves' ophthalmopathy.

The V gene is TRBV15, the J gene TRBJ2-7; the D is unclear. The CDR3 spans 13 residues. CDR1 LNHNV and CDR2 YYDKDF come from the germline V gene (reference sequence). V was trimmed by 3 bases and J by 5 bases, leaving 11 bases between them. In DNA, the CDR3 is TGTGCCACCAGCAGTGTTGGACCCCACGAGCAGTACTTC. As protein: CATSSVGPHEQYF.

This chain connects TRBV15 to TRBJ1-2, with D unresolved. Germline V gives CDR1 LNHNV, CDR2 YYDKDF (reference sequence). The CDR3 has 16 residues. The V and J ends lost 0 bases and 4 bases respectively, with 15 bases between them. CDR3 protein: CATSREGMVTSYGYTF. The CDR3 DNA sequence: TGTGCCACCAGCAGAGAGGGGATGGTTACCTCCTATGGCTACACCTTC.

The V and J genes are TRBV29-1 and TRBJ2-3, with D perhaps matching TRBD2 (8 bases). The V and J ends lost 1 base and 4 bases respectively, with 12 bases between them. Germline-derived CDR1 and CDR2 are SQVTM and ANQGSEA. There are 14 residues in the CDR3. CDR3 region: CSVEGQGLADTQYF. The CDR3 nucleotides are TGCAGCGTTGAAGGACAGGGACTAGCAGATACGCAGTATTTT.

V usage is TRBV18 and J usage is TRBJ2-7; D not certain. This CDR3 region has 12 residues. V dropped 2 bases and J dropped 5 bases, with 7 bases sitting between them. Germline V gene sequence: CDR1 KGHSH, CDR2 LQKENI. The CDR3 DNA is TGTGCCAGCTCACCAGGGTCCCACGAGCAGTACTTC. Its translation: CASSPGSHEQYF. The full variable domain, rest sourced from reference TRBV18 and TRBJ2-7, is NAGVMQNPRHLVRRRGQEARLRCSPMKGHSHVYWYRQLPEEGLKFMVYLQKENIIDESGMPKERFSAEFPKEGPSILRIQQVVRGDSAAYFCASSPGSHEQYFGPGTRLTVT.

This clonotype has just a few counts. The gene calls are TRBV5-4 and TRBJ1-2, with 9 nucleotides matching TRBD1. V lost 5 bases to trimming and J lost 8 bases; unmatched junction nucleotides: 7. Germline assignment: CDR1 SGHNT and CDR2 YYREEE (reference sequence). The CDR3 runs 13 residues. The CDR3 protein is CASRSTGGQGYTF. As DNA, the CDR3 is TGTGCCAGCAGATCTACAGGGGGCCAGGGCTACACCTTC.

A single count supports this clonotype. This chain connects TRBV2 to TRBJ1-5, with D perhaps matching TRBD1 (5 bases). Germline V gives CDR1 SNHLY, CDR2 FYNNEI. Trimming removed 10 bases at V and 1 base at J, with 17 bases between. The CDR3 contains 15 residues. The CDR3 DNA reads TGTGCCACCAGATCAAGGGGTGGAAGCAATCAGCCCCAGCATTTT. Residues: CATRSRGGSNQPQHF.

The CDR3, as DNA: TGCAGCGTGGAGGGGGTGACAGGGTTGGGCGAGCAGTACTTC. Protein: CSVEGVTGLGEQYF. The chain recombines TRBV29-1 with TRBJ2-7; a weak D match, TRBD1 (7 bases). The germline gives CDR1 SQVTM, CDR2 ANQGSEA. The V end was cut by 6 bases, the J end by 6 bases, with 21 bases between. The CDR3 spans 14 residues.

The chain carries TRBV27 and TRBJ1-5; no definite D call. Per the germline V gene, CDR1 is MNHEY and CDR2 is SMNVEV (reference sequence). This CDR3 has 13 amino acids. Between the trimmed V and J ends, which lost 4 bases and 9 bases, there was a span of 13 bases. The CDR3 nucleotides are TGTGCCAGCAGTTACGGACCCCTCCGGCCCCAGCATTTT. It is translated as CASSYGPLRPQHF.

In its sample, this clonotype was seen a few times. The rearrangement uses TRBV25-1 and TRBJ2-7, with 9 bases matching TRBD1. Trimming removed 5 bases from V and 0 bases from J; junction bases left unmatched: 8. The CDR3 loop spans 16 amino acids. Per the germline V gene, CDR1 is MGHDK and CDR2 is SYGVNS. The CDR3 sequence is CASSYGTGFISYEQYF. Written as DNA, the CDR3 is TGTGCCAGCAGTTATGGGACAGGGTTTATCTCCTACGAGCAGTACTTC.

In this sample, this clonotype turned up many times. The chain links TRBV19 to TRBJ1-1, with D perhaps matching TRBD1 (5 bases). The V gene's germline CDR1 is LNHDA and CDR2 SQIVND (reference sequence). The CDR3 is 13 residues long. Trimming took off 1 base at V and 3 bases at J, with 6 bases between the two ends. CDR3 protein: CASSIGDDTEAFF. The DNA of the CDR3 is TGTGCCAGTAGTATAGGGGACGACACTGAAGCTTTCTTT.

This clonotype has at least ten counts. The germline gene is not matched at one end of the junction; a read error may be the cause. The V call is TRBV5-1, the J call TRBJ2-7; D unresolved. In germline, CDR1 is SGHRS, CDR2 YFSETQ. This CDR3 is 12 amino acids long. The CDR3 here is CASSLDAYEQYF. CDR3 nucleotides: TGTGCCAGCAGTTTAGACGCCTACGAGCAGTACTTC.

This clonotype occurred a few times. The CDR3 here is CSAREFDYGYTF. The CDR3 coding sequence is TGCAGTGCTAGAGAGTTCGACTATGGCTACACCTTC. The chain combines TRBV20-1 with TRBJ1-2; D gene uncertain. Trimming removed 0 bases at V and 3 bases at J, with 5 bases between. The germline V gene has CDR1 DFQATT and CDR2 SNEGSKA (reference sequence). The CDR3 runs 12 residues.

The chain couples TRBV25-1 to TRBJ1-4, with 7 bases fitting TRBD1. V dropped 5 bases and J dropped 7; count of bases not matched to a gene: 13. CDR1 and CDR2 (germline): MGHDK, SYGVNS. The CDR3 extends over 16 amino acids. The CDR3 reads CASSLTELTGPEKLFF. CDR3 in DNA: TGTGCCAGCAGTTTAACCGAATTGACAGGGCCTGAAAAACTGTTTTTT.

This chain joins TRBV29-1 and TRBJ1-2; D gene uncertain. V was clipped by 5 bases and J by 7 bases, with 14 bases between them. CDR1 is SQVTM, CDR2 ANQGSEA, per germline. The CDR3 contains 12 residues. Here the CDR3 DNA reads TGCAGCGTTCAACGGGGAGAAAGTGGCTACACCTTC. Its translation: CSVQRGESGYTF.

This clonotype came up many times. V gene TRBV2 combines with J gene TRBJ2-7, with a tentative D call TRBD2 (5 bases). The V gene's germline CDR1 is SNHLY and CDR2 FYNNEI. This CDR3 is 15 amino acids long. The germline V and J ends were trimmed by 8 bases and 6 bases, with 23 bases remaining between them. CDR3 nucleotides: TGTGCCAGCTCCGATATCGGGGAACTTCCCGCCGAGCAGTACTTC. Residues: CASSDIGELPAEQYF.

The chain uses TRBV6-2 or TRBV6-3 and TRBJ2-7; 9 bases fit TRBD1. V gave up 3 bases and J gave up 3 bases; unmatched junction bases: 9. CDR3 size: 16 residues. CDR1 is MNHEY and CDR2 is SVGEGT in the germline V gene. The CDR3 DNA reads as TGTGCCAGCAGTTATCGCGCGGGACAGGGTAACTACGAGCAGTACTTC. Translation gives CASSYRAGQGNYEQYF.

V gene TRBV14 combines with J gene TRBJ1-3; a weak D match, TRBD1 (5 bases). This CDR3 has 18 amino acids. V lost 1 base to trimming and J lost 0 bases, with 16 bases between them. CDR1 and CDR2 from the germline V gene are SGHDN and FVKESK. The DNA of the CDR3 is TGTGCCAGCAGCCAAGGTTGGGGGACCTCGGCCTCTGGAAACACCATATATTTT. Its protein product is CASSQGWGTSASGNTIYF.

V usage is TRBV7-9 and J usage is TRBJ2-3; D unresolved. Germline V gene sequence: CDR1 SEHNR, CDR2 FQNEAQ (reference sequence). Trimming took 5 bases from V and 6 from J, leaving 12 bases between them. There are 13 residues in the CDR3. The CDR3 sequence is CASSPSAQDTQYF. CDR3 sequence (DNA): TGTGCCAGCAGCCCGAGCGCCCAGGATACGCAGTATTTT.

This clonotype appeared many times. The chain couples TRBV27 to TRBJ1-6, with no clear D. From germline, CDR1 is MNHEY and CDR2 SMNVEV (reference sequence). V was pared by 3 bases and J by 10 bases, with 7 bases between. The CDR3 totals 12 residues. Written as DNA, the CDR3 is TGTGCCAGCAGTTTGGCCAAATCACCCCTCCACTTT. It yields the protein CASSLAKSPLHF.

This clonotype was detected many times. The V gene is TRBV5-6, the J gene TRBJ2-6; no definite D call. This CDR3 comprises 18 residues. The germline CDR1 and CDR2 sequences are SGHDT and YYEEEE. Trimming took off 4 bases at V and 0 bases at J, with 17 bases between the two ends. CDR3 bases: TGTGCCAGCAGCCCCGATAGGTTCCAACTCTCTGGGGCCAACGTCCTGACTTTC. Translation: CASSPDRFQLSGANVLTF.

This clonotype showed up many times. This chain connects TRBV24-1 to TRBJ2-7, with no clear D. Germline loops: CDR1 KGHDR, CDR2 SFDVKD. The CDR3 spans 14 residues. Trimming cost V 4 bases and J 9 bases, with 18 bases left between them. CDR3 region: CATSDTGRPWAQYF. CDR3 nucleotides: TGTGCCACCAGTGACACGGGCCGTCCGTGGGCGCAGTACTTC.